This TCR beta chain is from a study of naive and memory T cell subsets. This CDR3 is built from 14 residues. After removal of 4 bases from V and 3 bases from J, the junction contained 3 bases not matched to a gene. Looked up from germline, CDR1 is SGHVS and CDR2 is FNYEAQ. Study-level findings and limits: Findings for naive and memory subsets could not be checked against ground truth.

For this clonotype: Its antigen remains unknown.

An equimolar mix of two oligonucleotides served as the beta constant-region primer for TRBC1 and TRBC2. Ligated cDNA was amplified by four rounds of PCR with nested alpha and beta constant-region primers and SP2. TCRdb reprocessed the UMI-ligation and nested PCR reads with MiXCR, giving one entry per CDR3 protein. This table holds 85,000 or so distinct CDR3 sequences, around 9% found once. The clonotype comes from a human donor in good health. This chain links TRBV7-6 with TRBJ1-5; TRBD1 aligns across 7 bases. Specimen: naive CD8+ T cells from blood. The CDR3 region is CASSSGQDNQPQHF. CDR3 in DNA: TGTGCCAGCAGCTCCGGACAGGACAATCAGCCCCAGCATTTT.